This is a list of T cell receptor beta chains from one sample in a study of T cell changes during pregnancy in multiple sclerosis. Clones were read by immunoSEQ multiplex PCR, and TCRdb kept only the in-frame ones, dropping some. The sample contains fewer than 60,000 clones, 91% of which appear only once. The sample here was peripheral blood, taken after pregnancy. The source is a female donor in good health, enrolled as a control in a pregnancy study. CDR3s include the opening cysteine and the closing phenylalanine or tryptophan. The D gene is left open where the match is weak. Clone size is stated in some rows and not others, as once, few, many or a class when expanded.

J gene | D gene | V gene | clone size | CDR3 protein | CDR3 DNA
TRBJ2-7 | NA | TRBV21-1 | NA | CASIHPDRANEQYF | TGTGCCAGCATCCACCCCGACAGGGCAAACGAGCAGTACTTC
TRBJ1-4 | NA | TRBV15 | NA | CATSRDPNPLQGGEKLFF | TGTGCCACCAGCAGAGACCCTAACCCCCTGCAGGGAGGCGAAAAACTGTTTTTT
TRBJ1-2 | TRBD1 | TRBV7-2 | NA | CASSSPGQGVNYGYTF | TGTGCCAGCAGCTCGCCCGGACAGGGGGTTAACTATGGCTACACCTTC
TRBJ1-3 | NA | TRBV6-4 | NA | CASNLWNTIYF | TGTGCCAGCAATCTATGGAACACCATATATTTT
TRBJ1-1 | TRBD1 | TRBV12-5 | NA | CASGLPTDRGNTEAFF | TGTGCTAGTGGTTTGCCGACGGACAGGGGGAACACTGAAGCTTTCTTT
TRBJ1-3 | NA | TRBV7-9 | NA | CASSLQGGSGNTIYF | TGTGCCAGCAGCTTACAGGGCGGCTCTGGAAACACCATATATTTT
TRBJ2-7 | NA | TRBV5-1 | NA | CASSLGRGEQYF | TGCGCCAGCAGCTTGGGAAGGGGGGAGCAGTACTTC
TRBJ2-7 | TRBD1 | TRBV9 | NA | CASSTGTGIDEQYF | TGTGCCAGCAGCACCGGGACAGGGATTGACGAGCAGTACTTC
TRBJ1-3 | NA | TRBV6-6 | NA | CASSYFASSGNTIYF | TGTGCCAGCAGTTACTTCGCGTCCTCTGGAAACACCATATATTTT
TRBJ1-3 | TRBD1 | TRBV5-6 | NA | CASSPGTGRFSGSTIYF | TGTGCCAGCAGTCCCGGGACAGGGCGCTTCTCTGGAAGCACCATATATTTT
TRBJ2-7 | TRBD1 | TRBV19 | NA | CASSLGDSPSYEQYF | TGTGCCAGTAGTTTAGGGGACAGCCCCTCCTACGAGCAGTACTTC
TRBJ1-2 | NA | TRBV5-4 | NA | CASSLVAENYGYTF | TGTGCCAGCAGCTTGGTGGCAGAAAACTATGGCTACACCTTC
TRBJ1-5 | TRBD1 | TRBV5-6 | NA | CASSLQGVSNQPQHF | TGTGCCAGCAGCTTACAGGGGGTTAGCAATCAGCCCCAGCATTTT
TRBJ1-1 | TRBD1 | TRBV28 | NA | CASSLPTQGKAFF | TGTGCCAGCAGTTTACCCACACAGGGGAAAGCTTTCTTT
TRBJ1-2 | NA | TRBV5-1 | NA | CASSPAGTQPHTF | TGCGCCAGCAGCCCGGCCGGGACTCAACCCCACACCTTC
TRBJ1-6 | TRBD1 | TRBV5-6 | NA | CASSLGDRGNNSPLHF | TGTGCCAGCAGCTTGGGGGACAGGGGTAATAATTCACCCCTCCACTTT
TRBJ2-7 | NA | TRBV5-1 | once | CASSGGLSVDEQYF | TGCGCCAGCAGCGGAGGACTAAGCGTCGACGAGCAGTACTTC
TRBJ1-6 | NA | TRBV7-2 | NA | CASSSSGDRSSYNSPLHF | TGTGCCAGCAGCTCAAGCGGGGACCGGAGCTCCTATAATTCACCCCTCCACTTT
TRBJ1-2 | NA | TRBV6-5 | NA | CASTQNEDYGYTF | TGTGCCAGCACCCAAAATGAGGACTATGGCTACACCTTC
TRBJ1-5 | NA | TRBV28 | once | CASSLAANQPQHF | TGTGCCAGCAGTTTGGCGGCGAATCAGCCCCAGCATTTT
TRBJ2-7 | TRBD1 | TRBV27 | NA | CASRGDSQTYEQYF | TGTGCCAGCAGGGGGGACAGCCAAACCTACGAGCAGTACTTC
TRBJ1-5 | NA | TRBV19 | NA | CASSIERNQPQHF | TGTGCCAGTAGTATAGAGAGGAATCAGCCCCAGCATTTT
TRBJ2-5 | TRBD1 | TRBV7-9 | NA | CASSMTGNQETQYF | TGTGCCAGCAGTATGACAGGGAACCAAGAGACCCAGTACTTC